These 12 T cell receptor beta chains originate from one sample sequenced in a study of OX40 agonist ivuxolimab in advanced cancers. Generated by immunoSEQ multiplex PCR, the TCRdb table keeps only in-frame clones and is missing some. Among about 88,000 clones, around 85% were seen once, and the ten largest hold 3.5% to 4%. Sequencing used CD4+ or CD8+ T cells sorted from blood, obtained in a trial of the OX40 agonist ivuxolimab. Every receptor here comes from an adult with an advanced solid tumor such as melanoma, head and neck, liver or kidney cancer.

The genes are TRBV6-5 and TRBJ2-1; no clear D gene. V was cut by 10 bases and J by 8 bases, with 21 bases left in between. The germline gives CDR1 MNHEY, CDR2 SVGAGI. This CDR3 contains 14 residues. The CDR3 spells CATHRSALLHEQFF. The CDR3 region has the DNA TGTGCCACCCATAGGTCCGCATTACTTCATGAGCAGTTCTTC.

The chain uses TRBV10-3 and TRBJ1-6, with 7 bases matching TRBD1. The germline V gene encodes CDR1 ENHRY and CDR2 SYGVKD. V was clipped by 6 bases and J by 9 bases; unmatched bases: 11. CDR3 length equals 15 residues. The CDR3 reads CAISTGDPTSSPLHF. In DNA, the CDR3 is TGTGCCATCAGCACAGGGGACCCTACCAGTTCACCCCTCCACTTT.

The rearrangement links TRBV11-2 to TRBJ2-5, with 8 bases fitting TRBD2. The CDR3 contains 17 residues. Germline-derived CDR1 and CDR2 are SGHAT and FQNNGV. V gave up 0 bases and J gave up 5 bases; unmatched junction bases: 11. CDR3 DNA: TGTGCCAGCAGCTTAGATCGGAGCGGGAGTGACTTGGAGACCCAGTACTTC. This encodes CASSLDRSGSDLETQYF.

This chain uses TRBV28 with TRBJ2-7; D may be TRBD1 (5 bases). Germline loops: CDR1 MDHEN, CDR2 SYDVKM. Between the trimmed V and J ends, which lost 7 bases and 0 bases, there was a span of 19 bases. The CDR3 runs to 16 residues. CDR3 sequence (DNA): TGTGCCAGCACTCCCGACCCAGGGTATTTCTCCTACGAGCAGTACTTC. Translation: CASTPDPGYFSYEQYF.

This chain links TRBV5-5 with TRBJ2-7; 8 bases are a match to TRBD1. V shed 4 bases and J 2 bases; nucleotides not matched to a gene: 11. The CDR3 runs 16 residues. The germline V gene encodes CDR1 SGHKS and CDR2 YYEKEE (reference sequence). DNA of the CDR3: TGTGCCAGCAGCCCCGGTCCGGGACAGGCAACCTACGAGCAGTACTTC. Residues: CASSPGPGQATYEQYF.

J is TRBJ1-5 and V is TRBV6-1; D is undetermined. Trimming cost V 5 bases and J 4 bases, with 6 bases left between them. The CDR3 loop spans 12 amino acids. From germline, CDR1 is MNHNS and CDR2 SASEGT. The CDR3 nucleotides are TGTGCCAGCAGTCCCGGAAATCAGCCCCAGCATTTT. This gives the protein CASSPGNQPQHF.

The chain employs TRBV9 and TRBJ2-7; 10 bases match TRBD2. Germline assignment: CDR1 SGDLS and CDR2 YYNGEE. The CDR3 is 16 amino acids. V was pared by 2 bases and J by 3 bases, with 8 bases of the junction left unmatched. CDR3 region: CASSVGLAGDIYEQYF. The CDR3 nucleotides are TGTGCCAGCAGCGTGGGGCTAGCGGGAGATATCTACGAGCAGTACTTC.

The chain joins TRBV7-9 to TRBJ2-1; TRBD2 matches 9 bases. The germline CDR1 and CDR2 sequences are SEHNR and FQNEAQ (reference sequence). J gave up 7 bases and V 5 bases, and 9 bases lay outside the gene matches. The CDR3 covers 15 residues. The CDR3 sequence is CASSQRLAVLNEQFF. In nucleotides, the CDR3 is TGTGCCAGCAGCCAAAGACTAGCGGTATTAAATGAGCAGTTCTTC.

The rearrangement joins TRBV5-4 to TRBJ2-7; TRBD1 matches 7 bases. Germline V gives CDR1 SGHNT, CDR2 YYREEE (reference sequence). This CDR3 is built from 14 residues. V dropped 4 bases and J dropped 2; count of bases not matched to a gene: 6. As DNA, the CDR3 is TGTGCCAGCAGCCCTGGGACAGATCCCTACGAGCAGTACTTC. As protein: CASSPGTDPYEQYF.

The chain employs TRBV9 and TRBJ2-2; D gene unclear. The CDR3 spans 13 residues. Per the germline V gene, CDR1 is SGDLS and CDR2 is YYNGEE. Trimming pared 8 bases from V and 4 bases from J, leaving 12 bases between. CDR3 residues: CASARSGTGELFF. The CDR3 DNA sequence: TGTGCCAGTGCTAGGAGTGGCACCGGGGAGCTGTTTTTT.

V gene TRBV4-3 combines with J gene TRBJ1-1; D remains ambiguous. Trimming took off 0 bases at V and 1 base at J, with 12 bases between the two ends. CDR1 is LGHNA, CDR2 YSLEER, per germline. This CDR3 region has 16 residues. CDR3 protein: CASSQDSPMGNTEAFF. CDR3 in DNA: TGCGCCAGCAGCCAAGATTCCCCCATGGGGAACACTGAAGCTTTCTTT.

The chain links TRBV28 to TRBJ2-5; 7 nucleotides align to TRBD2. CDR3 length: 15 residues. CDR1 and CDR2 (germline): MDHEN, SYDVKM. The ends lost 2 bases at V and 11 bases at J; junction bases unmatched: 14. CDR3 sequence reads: CASSLRGPTPGGQYF. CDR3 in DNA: TGTGCCAGCAGTTTAAGGGGCCCGACTCCCGGGGGGCAGTACTTC.